Listed here is a single T cell receptor (beta chain). As yet, its antigen is unknown. These data originate in a study of cytomegalovirus exposure and HLA in healthy donors. About the study: The 120 million or so unique TCR beta sequences, from around 200 million T cells, were found by an earlier analysis. About 85 million unique TCR sequences came from HLA-typed donors in an early release.

Deletions cut 2 bases from V and 8 bases from J, with 13 bases between. CDR1 is SGHNT, CDR2 YYREEE, per germline (reference sequence). CDR3 length equals 13 residues. Use of 60 Vbeta and 13 Jbeta primers characterized the PCR. Original processing methods: Later work found about 80 million unique TCR beta chains, with some 11 million shared. Measured with immunoSEQ multiplex PCR; TCRdb has only the in-frame clones, and not every one. V, J and clone size are taken as reported in that table, and D and trimming were inferred from the DNA itself. Here the sample spans about 130,000 clones, 70% to 80% being singletons. General study results and limits: HLA allele associations emerged for around 16,000 TCR beta sequences in a later analysis, at 0.05 false discovery rate.

V usage is TRBV5-4 and J usage is TRBJ1-2, with D tentatively TRBD1 (5 bases). Sequenced material: PBMCs. The origin of this receptor is a human donor in good health. The CDR3 region is CASSFGPQGGYTF. CDR3 DNA sequence: TGTGCCAGCAGCTTTGGCCCCCAGGGAGGCTACACCTTC.